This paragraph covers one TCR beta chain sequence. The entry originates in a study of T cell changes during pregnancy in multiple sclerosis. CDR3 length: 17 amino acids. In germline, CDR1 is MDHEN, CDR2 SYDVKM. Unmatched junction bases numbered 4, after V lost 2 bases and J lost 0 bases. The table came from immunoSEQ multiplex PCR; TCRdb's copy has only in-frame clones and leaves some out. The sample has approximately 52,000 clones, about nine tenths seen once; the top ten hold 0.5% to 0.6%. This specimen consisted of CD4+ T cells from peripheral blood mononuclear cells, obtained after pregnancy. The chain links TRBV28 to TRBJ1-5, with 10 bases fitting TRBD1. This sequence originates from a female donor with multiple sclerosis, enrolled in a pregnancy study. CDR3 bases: TGTGCCAGCAGTTTAAGGGGGACAGGGGATAGCAATCAGCCCCAGCATTTT. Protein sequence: CASSLRGTGDSNQPQHF.